This T cell receptor beta chain derives from a study of CD8 T cells in ankylosing spondylitis. The sample holds many counts of this clonotype. The CDR3 covers 14 residues. Trimming pared 0 bases from V and 10 bases from J, leaving 13 bases between. Germline values: CDR1 MNHEY, CDR2 SVGAGI. TCRdb passed the 5' RACE reads through MiXCR, listing each CDR3 protein once. Of about 230,000 distinct CDR3 sequences in the sample, roughly 8.2% were seen once. The source of this sequence is a female donor with ankylosing spondylitis or in good health (not recorded which). The specimen sequenced was blood, either unsorted or a sorted T cell fraction (not recorded which). V usage is TRBV6-5 and J usage is TRBJ2-1; D might be TRBD2 (6 bases). This chain's CDR3 is CASSYSTRGKEQFF. In nucleotides, the CDR3 is TGTGCCAGCAGTTACTCGACTAGAGGGAAAGAGCAGTTCTTC.